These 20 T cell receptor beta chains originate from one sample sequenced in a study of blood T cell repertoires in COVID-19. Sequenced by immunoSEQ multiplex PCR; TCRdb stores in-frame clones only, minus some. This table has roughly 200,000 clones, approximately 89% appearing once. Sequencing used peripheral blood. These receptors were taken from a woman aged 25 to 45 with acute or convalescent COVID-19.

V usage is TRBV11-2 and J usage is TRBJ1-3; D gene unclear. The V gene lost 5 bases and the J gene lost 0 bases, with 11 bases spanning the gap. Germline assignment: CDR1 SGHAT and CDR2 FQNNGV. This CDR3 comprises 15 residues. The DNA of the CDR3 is TGTGCCAGCAGCCCGCACAGTAGCTCTGGAAACACCATATATTTT. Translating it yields CASSPHSSSGNTIYF.

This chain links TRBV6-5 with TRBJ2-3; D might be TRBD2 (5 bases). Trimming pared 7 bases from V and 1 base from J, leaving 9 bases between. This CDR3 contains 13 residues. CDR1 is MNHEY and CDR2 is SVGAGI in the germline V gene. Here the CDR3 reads CASTHSGTDTQYF. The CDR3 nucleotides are TGTGCCAGCACTCATAGCGGCACAGATACGCAGTATTTT.

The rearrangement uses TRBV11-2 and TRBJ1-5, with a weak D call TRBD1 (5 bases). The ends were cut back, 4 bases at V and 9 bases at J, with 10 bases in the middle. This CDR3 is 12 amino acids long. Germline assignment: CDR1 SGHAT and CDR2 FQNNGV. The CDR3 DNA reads TGTGCCAGCAGCTACTCTAGGGGGCCCCAGCATTTT. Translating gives CASSYSRGPQHF.

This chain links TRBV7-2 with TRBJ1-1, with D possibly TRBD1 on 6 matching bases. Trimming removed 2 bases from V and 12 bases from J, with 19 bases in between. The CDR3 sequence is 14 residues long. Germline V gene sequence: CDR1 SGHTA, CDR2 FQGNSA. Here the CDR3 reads CASSLLHRVEGTFF. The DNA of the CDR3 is TGTGCCAGCAGCTTACTCCACAGGGTGGAAGGGACTTTCTTT.

The CDR3 DNA reads TGTGCCAGCAGCAACAACCGGGGTCGGGCGGGAGGTACAGATACGCAGTATTTT. Residues: CASSNNRGRAGGTDTQYF. The chain has TRBV7-2 and TRBJ2-3; 8 nucleotides align to TRBD2. Per germline, CDR1 SGHTA and CDR2 FQGNSA. After removal of 5 bases from V and 3 bases from J, the junction contained 16 bases not matched to a gene. The CDR3 has 18 residues. The full variable domain, in which reference TRBV7-2 and TRBJ2-3 provide the parts outside the CDR3, is GAGVSQSPSNKVTEKGKDVELRCDPISGHTALYWYRQSLGQGLEFLIYFQGNSAPDKSGLPSDRFSAERTGGSVSTLTIQRTQQEDSAVYLCASSNNRGRAGGTDTQYFGPGTRLTVL.

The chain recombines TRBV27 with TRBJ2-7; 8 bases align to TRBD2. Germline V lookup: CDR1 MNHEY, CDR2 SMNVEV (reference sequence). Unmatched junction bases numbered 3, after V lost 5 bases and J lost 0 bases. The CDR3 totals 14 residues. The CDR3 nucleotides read TGTGCCAGCAGTCCCGGGAGGGCCTCCTACGAGCAGTACTTC. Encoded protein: CASSPGRASYEQYF.

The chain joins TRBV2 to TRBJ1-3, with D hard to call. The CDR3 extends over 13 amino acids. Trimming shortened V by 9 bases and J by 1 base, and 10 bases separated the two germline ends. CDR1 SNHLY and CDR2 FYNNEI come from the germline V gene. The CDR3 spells CARRNPSGNTIYF. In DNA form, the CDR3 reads TGTGCCAGGAGGAACCCATCTGGAAACACCATATATTTT.

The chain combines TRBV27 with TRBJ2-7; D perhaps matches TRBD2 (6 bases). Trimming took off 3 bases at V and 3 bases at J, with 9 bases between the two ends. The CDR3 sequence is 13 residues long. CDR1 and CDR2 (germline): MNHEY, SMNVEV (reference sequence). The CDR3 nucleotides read TGTGCCAGCAGTTTGCGGGGTCACTACGAGCAGTACTTC. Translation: CASSLRGHYEQYF.

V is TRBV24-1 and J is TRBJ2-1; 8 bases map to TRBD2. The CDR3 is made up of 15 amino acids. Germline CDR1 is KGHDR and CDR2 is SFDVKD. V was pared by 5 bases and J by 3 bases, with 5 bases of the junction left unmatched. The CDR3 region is CATSGTSGRYNEQFF. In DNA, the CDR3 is TGTGCCACCAGTGGAACTAGCGGCCGCTACAATGAGCAGTTCTTC.

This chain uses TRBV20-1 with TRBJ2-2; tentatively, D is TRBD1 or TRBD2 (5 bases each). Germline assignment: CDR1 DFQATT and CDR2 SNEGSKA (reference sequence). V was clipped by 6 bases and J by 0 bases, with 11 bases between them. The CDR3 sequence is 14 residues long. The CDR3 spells CSASGGANTGELFF. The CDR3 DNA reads TGCAGTGCAAGTGGGGGAGCGAACACCGGGGAGCTGTTTTTT.

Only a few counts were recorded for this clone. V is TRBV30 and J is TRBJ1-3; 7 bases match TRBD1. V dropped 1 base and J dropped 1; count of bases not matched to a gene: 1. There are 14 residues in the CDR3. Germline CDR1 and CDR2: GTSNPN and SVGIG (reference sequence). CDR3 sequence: CAWSAGGSGNTIYF. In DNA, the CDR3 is TGTGCCTGGAGTGCAGGGGGGTCTGGAAACACCATATATTTT.

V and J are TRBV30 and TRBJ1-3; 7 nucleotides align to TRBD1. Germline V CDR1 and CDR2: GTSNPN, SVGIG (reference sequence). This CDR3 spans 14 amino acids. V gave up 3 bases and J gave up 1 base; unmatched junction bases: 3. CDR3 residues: CAWSQQGSGNTIYF. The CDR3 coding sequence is TGTGCCTGGAGCCAACAGGGGTCTGGAAACACCATATATTTT.

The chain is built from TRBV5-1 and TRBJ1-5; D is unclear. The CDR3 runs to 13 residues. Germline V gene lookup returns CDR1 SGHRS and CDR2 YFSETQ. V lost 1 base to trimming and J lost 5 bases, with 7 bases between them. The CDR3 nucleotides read TGCGCCAGCAGCTTGTTGGGCGATCAGCCCCAGCATTTT. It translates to CASSLLGDQPQHF.

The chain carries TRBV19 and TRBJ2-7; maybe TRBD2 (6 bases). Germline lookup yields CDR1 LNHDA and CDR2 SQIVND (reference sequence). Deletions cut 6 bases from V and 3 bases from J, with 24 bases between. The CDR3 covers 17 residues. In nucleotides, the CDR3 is TGTGCCAGTAGCCGATCGGGAGACAGATTAGTCCGCTACGAGCAGTACTTC. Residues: CASSRSGDRLVRYEQYF.

The DNA of the CDR3 is TGTGCCAGCAGTTCCGGTTTTCAGCCCCAGCATTTT. It is translated as CASSSGFQPQHF. This chain joins TRBV6-2 or TRBV6-3 and TRBJ1-5; D is uncertain. Per germline, CDR1 MNHEY and CDR2 SVGEGT. Trimming pared 4 bases from V and 6 bases from J, leaving 7 bases between. The CDR3 is 12 amino acids.

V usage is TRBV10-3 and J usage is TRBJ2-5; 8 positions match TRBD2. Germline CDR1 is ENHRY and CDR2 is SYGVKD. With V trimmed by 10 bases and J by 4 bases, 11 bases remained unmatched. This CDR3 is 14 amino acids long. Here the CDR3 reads CATQREIYGETQYF. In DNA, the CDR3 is TGTGCCACCCAGCGGGAGATCTACGGAGAGACCCAGTACTTC.

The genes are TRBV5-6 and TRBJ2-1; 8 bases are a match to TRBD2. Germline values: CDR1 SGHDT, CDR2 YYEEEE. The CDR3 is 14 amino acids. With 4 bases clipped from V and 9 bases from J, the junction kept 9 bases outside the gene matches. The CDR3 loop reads CASSPRLARFEQFF. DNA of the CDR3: TGTGCCAGCAGCCCGAGACTAGCGCGATTTGAGCAGTTCTTC. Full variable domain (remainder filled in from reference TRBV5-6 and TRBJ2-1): DAGVTQSPTHLIKTRGQQVTLRCSPKSGHDTVSWYQQALGQGPQFIFQYYEEEERQRGNFPDRFSGHQFPNYSSELNVNALLLGDSALYLCASSPRLARFEQFFGPGTRLTVL.

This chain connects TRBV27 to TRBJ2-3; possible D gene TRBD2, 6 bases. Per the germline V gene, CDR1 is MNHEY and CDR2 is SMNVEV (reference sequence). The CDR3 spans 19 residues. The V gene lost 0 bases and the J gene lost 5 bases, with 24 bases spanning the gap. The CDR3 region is CASSLSWGLSATPIDTQYF. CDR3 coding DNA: TGTGCCAGCAGTTTATCCTGGGGACTTTCTGCTACACCCATAGATACGCAGTATTTT.

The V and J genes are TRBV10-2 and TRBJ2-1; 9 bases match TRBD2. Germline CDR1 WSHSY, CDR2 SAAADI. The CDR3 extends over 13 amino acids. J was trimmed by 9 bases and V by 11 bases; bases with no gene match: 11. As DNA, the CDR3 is TGCGCCGCAGCCCTGGGACTAGCTATTGAGCAGTTCTTC. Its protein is CAAALGLAIEQFF.

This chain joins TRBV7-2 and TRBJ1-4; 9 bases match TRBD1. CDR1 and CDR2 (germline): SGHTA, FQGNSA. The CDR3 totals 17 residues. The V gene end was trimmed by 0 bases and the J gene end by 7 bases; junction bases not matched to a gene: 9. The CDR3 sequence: CASSLAPQGAAGEKLFF. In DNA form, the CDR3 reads TGTGCCAGCAGCTTAGCGCCACAGGGGGCGGCTGGTGAAAAACTGTTTTTT.